This is a list of T cell receptor beta chains from one sample in a study of blood T cell repertoires in COVID-19. Libraries were prepared by immunoSEQ multiplex PCR; TCRdb keeps only in-frame clonotypes and omits some of them. The sample contains approximately 88,000 clones, roughly 80% of which appear only once. Sequencing was done on a sample of peripheral blood. Every receptor here comes from a man in his sixties or seventies with COVID-19, enrolled during active disease. Both conserved end residues are part of each CDR3. D genes are given only for firm matches. Clone size is given for some rows only: seen once, a few or many times, or a class if the clone is expanded.

v_gene,len,abundance,d_gene,j_gene,CDR3nt,CDR3aa
TRBV5-4,14,.,TRBD2,TRBJ2-5,TGTGCCAGCGGAAGCGGGGGGAGAGAAGAGACCCAGTACTTC,CASGSGGREETQYF
TRBV4-3,15,.,.,TRBJ1-1,TGCGCCAGCAGCCGCCTAAATTCAGGGGACACTGAAGCTTTCTTT,CASSRLNSGDTEAFF
TRBV28,15,.,TRBD1,TRBJ2-1,TGTGCCAGCACCGCCGCCGGGACAGGGATCAATGAGCAGTTCTTC,CASTAAGTGINEQFF
TRBV5-1,14,once,.,TRBJ2-2,TGCGCCAGCAGCGGTTCAGCGTTCACCGGGGAGCTGTTTTTT,CASSGSAFTGELFF
TRBV12-3/TRBV12-4,13,.,TRBD1,TRBJ1-2,TGTGCCAGCAGTTTAGGGACAGGGGTTGGCTACACCTTC,CASSLGTGVGYTF
TRBV4-2,12,once,.,TRBJ2-1,TGTGCCAGCAGCCAAGGTTTCCGGGAGCAGTTCTTC,CASSQGFREQFF
TRBV14,15,once,.,TRBJ1-1,TGTGCCAGCAGCCCGAAACAAACGGCGGGCACTGAAGCTTTCTTT,CASSPKQTAGTEAFF
TRBV15,14,once,.,TRBJ1-3,TGTGCCACCAGCAGACAGGGCTTTGGAAACACCATATATTTT,CATSRQGFGNTIYF
TRBV7-8,17,.,TRBD1,TRBJ1-5,TGTGCCAGCAGCTCGTTAACCCTCAGGGGGCGAAGTCAGCCCCAGCATTTT,CASSSLTLRGRSQPQHF
TRBV5-4,15,.,.,TRBJ2-5,TGTGCCAGCAGCTTGAAGGGGGTGGCCCAAGAGACCCAGTACTTC,CASSLKGVAQETQYF
TRBV5-1,14,.,TRBD1,TRBJ1-2,TGCGCCAGCAGCTCAGGGACAGTCCTCTATGGCTACACCTTC,CASSSGTVLYGYTF
TRBV10-2,13,.,.,TRBJ2-1,TGCGCCAGCAGTGAGTCGAGCAGGGGCCTGAGGTTCTTC,CASSESSRGLRFF
TRBV5-4,15,.,.,TRBJ2-5,TGTGCCAGCAGCGGGGTAGCGGGACAGAAAGAGACCCAGTACTTC,CASSGVAGQKETQYF
TRBV13,16,few,TRBD2,TRBJ2-7,TGTGCCAGCAGCTCGGACTGGACTAGCGGGAGCTACGAGCAGTACTTC,CASSSDWTSGSYEQYF
TRBV5-1,14,.,TRBD2,TRBJ2-7,TGCGCCAGCAGCTGGGGACTAGCGGGTAACGAGCAGTACTTC,CASSWGLAGNEQYF